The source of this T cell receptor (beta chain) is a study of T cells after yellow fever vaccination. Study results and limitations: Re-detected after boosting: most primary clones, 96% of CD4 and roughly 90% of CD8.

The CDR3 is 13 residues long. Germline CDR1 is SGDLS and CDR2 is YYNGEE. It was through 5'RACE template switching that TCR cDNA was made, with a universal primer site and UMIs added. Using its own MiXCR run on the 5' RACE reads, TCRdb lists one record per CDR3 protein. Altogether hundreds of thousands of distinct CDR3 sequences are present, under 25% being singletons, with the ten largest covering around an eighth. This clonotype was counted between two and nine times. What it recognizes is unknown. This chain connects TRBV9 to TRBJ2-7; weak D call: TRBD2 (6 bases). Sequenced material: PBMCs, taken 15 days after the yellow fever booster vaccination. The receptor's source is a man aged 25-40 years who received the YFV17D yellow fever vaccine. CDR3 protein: CAWCCGAPYEQYF. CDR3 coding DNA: TGTGCTTGGTGTTGCGGGGCCCCCTACGAGCAGTACTTC.